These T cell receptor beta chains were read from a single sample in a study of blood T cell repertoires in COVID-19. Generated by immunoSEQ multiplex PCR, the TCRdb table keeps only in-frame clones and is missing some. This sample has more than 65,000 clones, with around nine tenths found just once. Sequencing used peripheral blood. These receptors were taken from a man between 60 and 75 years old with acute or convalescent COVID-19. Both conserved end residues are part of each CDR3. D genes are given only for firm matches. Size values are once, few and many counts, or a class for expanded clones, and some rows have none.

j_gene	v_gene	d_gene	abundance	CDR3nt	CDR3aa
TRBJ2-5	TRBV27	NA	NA	TGTGCCACCCGGGGTTTGGAGGGTGGTCGCCGTCCCCAGTACTTC	CATRGLEGGRRPQYF
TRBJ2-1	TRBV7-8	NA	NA	TGTGCCAGCAGCCTCCGGGGAGGGGTCAGGACAGGGTCGAATGAGCAGTTCTTC	CASSLRGGVRTGSNEQFF
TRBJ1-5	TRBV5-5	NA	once	TGTGCCAGCAGCTTGGGTGCGGATCAGCCCCAGCATTTT	CASSLGADQPQHF
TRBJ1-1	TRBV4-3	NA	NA	TGCGCCAGCAGCCAAGTGGACAGCTTGAACACTGAAGCTTTCTTT	CASSQVDSLNTEAFF
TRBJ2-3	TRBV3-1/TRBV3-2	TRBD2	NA	TGTGCCAGCAGCCAAGAAGAGCGGGGGGGCACAGATACGCAGTATTTT	CASSQEERGGTDTQYF
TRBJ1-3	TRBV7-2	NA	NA	TGTGCCAGCAGCTTAGCGGCCTCTTGGGGCGGAAACACCATATATTTT	CASSLAASWGGNTIYF
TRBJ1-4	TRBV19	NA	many	TGTGCCAGTAGTATCGGAGAAACTAATGAAAAACTGTTTTTT	CASSIGETNEKLFF
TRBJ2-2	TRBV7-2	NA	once	TGTGCCAGCAGTCGTCACTACCGCTCATCGGACGGGGAGCTGTTTTTT	CASSRHYRSSDGELFF
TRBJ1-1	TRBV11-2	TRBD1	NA	TGTGCCAGCAGCACCGGGACAGGGTTAAACACTGAAGCTTTCTTT	CASSTGTGLNTEAFF
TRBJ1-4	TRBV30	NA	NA	TGTGCCTGGAGTGTACTACAGGGCGGAGAAAAACTGTTTTTT	CAWSVLQGGEKLFF
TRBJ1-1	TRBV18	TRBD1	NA	TGTGCCAGCTCACCCGGACAGGGGGCCGGCACTGAAGCTTTCTTT	CASSPGQGAGTEAFF
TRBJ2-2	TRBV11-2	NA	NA	TGTGCCAGCAGCCTCCGGGGGGAGCTGTTTTTT	CASSLRGELFF
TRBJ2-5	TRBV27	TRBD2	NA	TGTGCCAGCAGTTGGGATAGCGGGGGCCCCTCTAAAGAGACCCAGTACTTC	CASSWDSGGPSKETQYF
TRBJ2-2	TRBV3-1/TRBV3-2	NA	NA	TGTGCCAGCAGCCAGCGGGGCGTAGCCGGGGAGCTGTTTTTT	CASSQRGVAGELFF